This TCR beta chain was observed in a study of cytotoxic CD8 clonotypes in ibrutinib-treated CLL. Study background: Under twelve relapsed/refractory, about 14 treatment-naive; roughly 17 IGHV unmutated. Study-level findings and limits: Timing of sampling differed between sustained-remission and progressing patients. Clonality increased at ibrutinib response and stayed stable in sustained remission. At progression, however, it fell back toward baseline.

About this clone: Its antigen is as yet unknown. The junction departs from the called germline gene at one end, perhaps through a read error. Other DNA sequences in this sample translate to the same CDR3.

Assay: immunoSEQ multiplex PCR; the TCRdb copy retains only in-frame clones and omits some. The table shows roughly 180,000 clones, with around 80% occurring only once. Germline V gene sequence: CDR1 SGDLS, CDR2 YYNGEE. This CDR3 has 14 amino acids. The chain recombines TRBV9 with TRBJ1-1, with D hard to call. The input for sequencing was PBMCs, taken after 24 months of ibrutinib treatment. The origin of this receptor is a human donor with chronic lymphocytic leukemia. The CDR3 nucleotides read TGTGCCAGCAGCAGCGGGCAGACGAACACCGAAGCTTTCTTT. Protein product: CASSSGQTNTEAFF.